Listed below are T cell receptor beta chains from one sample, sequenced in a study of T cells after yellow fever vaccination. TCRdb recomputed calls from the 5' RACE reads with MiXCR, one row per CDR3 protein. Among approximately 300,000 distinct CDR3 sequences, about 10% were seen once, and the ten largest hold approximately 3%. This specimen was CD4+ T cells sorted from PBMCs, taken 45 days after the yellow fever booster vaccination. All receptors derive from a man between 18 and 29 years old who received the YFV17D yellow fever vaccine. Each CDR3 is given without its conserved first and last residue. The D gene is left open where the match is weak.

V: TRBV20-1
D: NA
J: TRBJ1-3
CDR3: SARGIGSGSVGNTIY

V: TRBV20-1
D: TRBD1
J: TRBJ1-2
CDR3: SAQEGAGGNYGYT

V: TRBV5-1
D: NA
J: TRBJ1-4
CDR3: ASSIHDPDEKLF

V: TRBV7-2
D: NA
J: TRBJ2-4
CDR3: ASSLGGSKNIQY

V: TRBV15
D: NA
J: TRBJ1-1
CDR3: ATSLGRNPEAF

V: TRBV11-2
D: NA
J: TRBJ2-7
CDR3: ASSPSWGNEQY

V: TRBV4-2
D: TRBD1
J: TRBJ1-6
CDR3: ASSQAPQGSYNSPLH

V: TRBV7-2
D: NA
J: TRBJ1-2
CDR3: ASSARPGANYGYT

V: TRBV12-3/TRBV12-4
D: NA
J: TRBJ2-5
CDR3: ASSSTVQETQY

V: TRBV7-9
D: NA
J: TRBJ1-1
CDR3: ASSLITAEAF

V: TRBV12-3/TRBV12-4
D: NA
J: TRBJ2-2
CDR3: ASSWGETTGGLF

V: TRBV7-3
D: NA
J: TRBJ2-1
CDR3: ASSLLGHNEQF

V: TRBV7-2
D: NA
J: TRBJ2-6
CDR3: ASSPTYSGANVLT

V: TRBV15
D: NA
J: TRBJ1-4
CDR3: ATSRDGDATNEKLF

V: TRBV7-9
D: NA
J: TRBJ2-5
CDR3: ASSTRQIQETQY

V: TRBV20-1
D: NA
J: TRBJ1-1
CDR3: SVSQGNTEAF

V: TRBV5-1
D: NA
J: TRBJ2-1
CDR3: ASSPPEYNEQF

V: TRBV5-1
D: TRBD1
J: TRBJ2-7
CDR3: ASSRGTGDSYEQY

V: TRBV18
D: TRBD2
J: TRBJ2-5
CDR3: ASSPVGTSGSETQY

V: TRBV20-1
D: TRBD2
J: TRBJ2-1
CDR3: SAAVTSGASYNEQF

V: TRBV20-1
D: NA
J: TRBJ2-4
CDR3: SVARAGAKNIQY

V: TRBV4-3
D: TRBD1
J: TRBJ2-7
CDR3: ASSRDRDYEQY

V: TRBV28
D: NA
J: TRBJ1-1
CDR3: ASSLIKTEAF

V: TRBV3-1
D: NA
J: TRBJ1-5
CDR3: ASSQGGMGQPQH

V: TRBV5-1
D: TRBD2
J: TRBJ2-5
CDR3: ASSPPAGGETQY

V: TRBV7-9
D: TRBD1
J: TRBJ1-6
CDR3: ASSPGQVGSPLH

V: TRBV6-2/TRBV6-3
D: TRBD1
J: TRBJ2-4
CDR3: ASSGTGGNIQY

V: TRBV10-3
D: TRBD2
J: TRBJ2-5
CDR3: AIAGTSGGGETQY

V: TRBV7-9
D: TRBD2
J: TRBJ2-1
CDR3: ASSLGSWGTSGYNEQF